Presented here are 14 T cell receptor beta chains from one specimen sequenced in a study of blood T cell repertoires in COVID-19. Sequenced by immunoSEQ multiplex PCR; TCRdb stores in-frame clones only, minus some. Among more than 250,000 clones listed, about 89% were seen once. The sequencing input was peripheral blood. The origin of the receptors is a man younger than 35 who had recovered from COVID-19.

V usage is TRBV5-1 and J usage is TRBJ2-1; TRBD2 might be the D (6 bases). CDR3 length: 13 residues. Germline lookup yields CDR1 SGHRS and CDR2 YFSETQ. V gave up 3 bases and J gave up 5 bases, with 9 bases separating them. CDR3 amino acids: CASSWWEDNEQFF. DNA of the CDR3: TGCGCCAGCAGCTGGTGGGAGGACAATGAGCAGTTCTTC.

The CDR3 DNA sequence: TGTGCCAGCAGCTTAGAGCTAGCGGGGACCTCCTACGAGCAGTACTTC. It is translated as CASSLELAGTSYEQYF. This chain joins TRBV7-2 and TRBJ2-7; TRBD2 matches at 9 bases. The germline CDR1 and CDR2 sequences are SGHTA and FQGNSA. The V and J ends lost 1 base and 0 bases, in that order; junction bases with no gene match: 4. This CDR3 region has 16 residues.

The rearrangement links TRBV6-6 to TRBJ2-3, with D hard to call. Trimming cost V 7 bases and J 0 bases, with 11 bases left between them. The CDR3 totals 14 residues. CDR1 is MNHNY, CDR2 SVGAGI, per germline (reference sequence). Here the CDR3 reads CASMSTVSTDTQYF. The DNA of the CDR3 is TGTGCCAGCATGTCTACGGTTAGCACAGATACGCAGTATTTT.

V gene TRBV6-5 combines with J gene TRBJ1-6; 7 positions match TRBD1. The germline CDR1 and CDR2 sequences are MNHEY and SVGAGI. This CDR3 contains 15 residues. Trimming at V came to 8 bases and at J to 7 bases, leaving 11 bases not matched to a gene. The CDR3 reads CASCEGQQDNSPLHF. Here the CDR3 DNA reads TGTGCCAGCTGCGAGGGACAGCAAGACAATTCACCCCTCCACTTT.

V and J are TRBV27 and TRBJ2-5, with TRBD2 identical over 9 bases. Germline lookup yields CDR1 MNHEY and CDR2 SMNVEV (reference sequence). The ends lost 5 bases at V and 5 bases at J; junction bases unmatched: 9. The CDR3 spans 15 residues. DNA for the CDR3: TGTGCCAGCAGTCAAGGACTAGCGAGGGTTGAGACCCAGTACTTC. It yields the protein CASSQGLARVETQYF.

The chain couples TRBV6-2 or TRBV6-3 to TRBJ2-1; 7 nucleotides agree with TRBD1. Germline V gene lookup returns CDR1 MNHEY and CDR2 SVGEGT. V lost 4 bases, J lost 0 bases, and 12 bases stayed unmatched. There are 18 residues in the CDR3. In DNA, the CDR3 is TGTGCCAGCAGTTCGTACGGGGTTAGACAGGGCTCCTACAATGAGCAGTTCTTC. It translates to CASSSYGVRQGSYNEQFF.

This rearrangement joins TRBV7-9 to TRBJ1-1, with D possibly matching TRBD1 (5 bases). V dropped 5 bases and J dropped 0 bases, with 19 bases sitting between them. Germline lookup yields CDR1 SEHNR and CDR2 FQNEAQ (reference sequence). The CDR3 is 17 residues long. The CDR3 DNA reads as TGTGCCAGCAGCAGGGAGTTCGGGGGGTTCATGAACACTGAAGCTTTCTTT. Protein: CASSREFGGFMNTEAFF.

CDR3 sequence (DNA): TGTGCCAGCAGCTCCCAGGGGACAGGGAATCAGCCCCAGCATTTT. It translates to CASSSQGTGNQPQHF. The chain uses TRBV6-5 and TRBJ1-5, with 9 nucleotides matching TRBD1. With V trimmed by 6 bases and J by 4 bases, 7 bases remained unmatched. The V gene's germline CDR1 is MNHEY and CDR2 SVGAGI. The CDR3 runs 15 residues.

V usage is TRBV19 and J usage is TRBJ1-4, with 11 positions matching TRBD1. The germline V gene has CDR1 LNHDA and CDR2 SQIVND (reference sequence). This CDR3 is 16 amino acids long. V gave up 0 bases and J gave up 7 bases; unmatched junction bases: 4. CDR3 sequence: CASSIDHGTGGEKLFF. The CDR3 bases are TGTGCCAGTAGTATAGATCACGGGACAGGGGGTGAAAAACTGTTTTTT.

This clone has only one observation. This chain connects TRBV5-4 to TRBJ1-1; D gene uncertain. Per germline, CDR1 SGHNT and CDR2 YYREEE (reference sequence). CDR3 length equals 13 residues. V shed 6 bases and J shed 0 bases, with 9 bases lying between them. The CDR3 DNA reads TGTGCCAGCATCGGCGGCATGAACACTGAAGCTTTCTTT. It is translated as CASIGGMNTEAFF.

The genes are TRBV4-1 and TRBJ2-1; D uncertain. V was clipped by 2 bases and J by 3 bases, with 14 bases between them. The CDR3 covers 16 residues. Germline-derived CDR1 and CDR2 are MGHRA and YSYEKL. The CDR3 spells CASSQWVGQNYNEQFF. DNA for the CDR3: TGCGCCAGCAGCCAATGGGTGGGCCAGAACTACAATGAGCAGTTCTTC.

This chain links TRBV5-6 with TRBJ2-1, with TRBD2 matching 7 bases. Germline CDR1 and CDR2: SGHDT and YYEEEE. J gave up 4 bases and V 0 bases, and 4 bases lay outside the gene matches. The CDR3 consists of 15 residues. The CDR3 reads CASSLEPSGYNEQFF. CDR3 nucleotide sequence: TGTGCCAGCAGCTTGGAGCCTAGCGGATACAATGAGCAGTTCTTC. Full variable domain (outside the CDR3, taken from reference TRBV5-6 and TRBJ2-1): DAGVTQSPTHLIKTRGQQVTLRCSPKSGHDTVSWYQQALGQGPQFIFQYYEEEERQRGNFPDRFSGHQFPNYSSELNVNALLLGDSALYLCASSLEPSGYNEQFFGPGTRLTVL.

This chain links TRBV7-9 with TRBJ1-2, with 8 positions matching TRBD1. With V trimmed by 1 base and J by 8 bases, 9 bases remained unmatched. The CDR3 is made up of 15 amino acids. The V gene's germline CDR1 is SEHNR and CDR2 FQNEAQ (reference sequence). The CDR3 DNA sequence: TGTGCCAGCAGCTTAGGAGCAAGGACAGGGTTGGGCTACACCTTC. The encoded protein is CASSLGARTGLGYTF.

The chain carries TRBV7-3 and TRBJ2-1, with TRBD1 identical over 8 bases. The V gene end was trimmed by 2 bases and the J gene end by 15 bases; junction bases not matched to a gene: 6. CDR1 and CDR2 from the germline V gene are SGHTA and FQGTGA. There are 12 residues in the CDR3. CDR3 region: CASSLYRGKPFF. CDR3 in DNA: TGTGCCAGCAGCTTATACAGGGGGAAGCCGTTCTTC.